The rows below give T cell receptor beta chains drawn from one sample of a study of cytomegalovirus exposure and HLA in healthy donors. Measured with immunoSEQ multiplex PCR; TCRdb has only the in-frame clones, and not every one. This sample has 150,000 to 200,000 clones, with around 83% found just once. Sequenced input: PBMCs. The receptors derive from a woman between 40 and 50 years old in good health and CMV-seronegative. The CDR3 runs from the conserved cysteine through the conserved F or W. Fields, in order: clone size, V gene, J gene, D gene, CDR3 DNA, CDR3 protein. D genes are given only for firm matches. Not every row has a clone size; where given, it reads once, few, many or a size class.

once,TRBV19,TRBJ2-1,NA,TGTGCCAGTAGTATTGGAGGGGTCCACAATGAGCAGTTCTTC,CASSIGGVHNEQFF
NA,TRBV11-3,TRBJ2-5,TRBD1,TGTGCCAGCAGCTCGGGACAGACCCAGGCCCAGTACTTC,CASSSGQTQAQYF
NA,TRBV6-5,TRBJ1-2,TRBD1,TGTGCCAGCAGTTACTCGAGGACAGGCCTCCTCTATGGCTACACCTTC,CASSYSRTGLLYGYTF
NA,TRBV19,TRBJ1-5,TRBD1,TGTGCCAGTAGTACCGGGACAGGGGCTAGTCAGCCCCAGCATTTT,CASSTGTGASQPQHF
NA,TRBV4-3,TRBJ2-3,NA,TGCGCCAGCAGCCAAGTAGGACTAAGCACAGATACGCAGTATTTT,CASSQVGLSTDTQYF
NA,TRBV9,TRBJ2-1,NA,TGTGCCAGCAGCGCTGCGGCGGGCTCCTACAATGAGCAGTTCTTC,CASSAAAGSYNEQFF
NA,TRBV7-2,TRBJ2-2,TRBD2,TGTGCCAGCAGCCCCGGACTAGGTAACACCGGGGAGCTGTTTTTT,CASSPGLGNTGELFF
NA,TRBV7-3,TRBJ2-3,TRBD1,TGTGCCAGCAGCTTAATGGGACAGTTTACAGATACGCAGTATTTT,CASSLMGQFTDTQYF
NA,TRBV19,TRBJ1-1,NA,TGTGCCAGTACCCCGCAGGGAACGAACACTGAAGCTTTCTTT,CASTPQGTNTEAFF
NA,TRBV27,TRBJ2-7,TRBD2,TGTGCCAGCAGCGACCGACTAGCGTCCCACGAGCAGTACTTC,CASSDRLASHEQYF
NA,TRBV30,TRBJ2-1,TRBD2,TGTGCCTGGAGTGTACTAGCGGATTACAATGAGCAGTTCTTC,CAWSVLADYNEQFF
NA,TRBV18,TRBJ2-5,NA,TGTGCCAGCTCACCACCGACCCCGCGGGAGACCCAGTACTTC,CASSPPTPRETQYF
NA,TRBV5-4,TRBJ2-7,NA,TGTGCCAGCAGCCCGGAGGGGGGGGGACTCAAGAGCTACGAGCAGTACTTC,CASSPEGGGLKSYEQYF
NA,TRBV6-5,TRBJ1-1,TRBD1,TGTGCCAGCAGCCGCGGACAGGGTCCCACTGAAGCTTTCTTT,CASSRGQGPTEAFF